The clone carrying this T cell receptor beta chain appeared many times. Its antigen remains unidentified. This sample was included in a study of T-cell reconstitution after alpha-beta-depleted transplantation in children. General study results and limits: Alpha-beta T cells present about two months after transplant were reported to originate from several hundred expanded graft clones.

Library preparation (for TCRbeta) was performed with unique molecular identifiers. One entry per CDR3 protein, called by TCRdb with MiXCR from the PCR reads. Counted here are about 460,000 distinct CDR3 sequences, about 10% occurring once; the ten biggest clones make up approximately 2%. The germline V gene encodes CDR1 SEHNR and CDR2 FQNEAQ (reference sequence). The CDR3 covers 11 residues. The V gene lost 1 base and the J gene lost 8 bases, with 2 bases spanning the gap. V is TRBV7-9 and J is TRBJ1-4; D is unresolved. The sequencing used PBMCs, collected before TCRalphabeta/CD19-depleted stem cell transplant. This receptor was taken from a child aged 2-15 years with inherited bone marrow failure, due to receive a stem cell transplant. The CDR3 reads CASSLVEKLFF. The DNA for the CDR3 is TGTGCCAGCAGCTTAGTCGAAAAACTGTTTTTT.